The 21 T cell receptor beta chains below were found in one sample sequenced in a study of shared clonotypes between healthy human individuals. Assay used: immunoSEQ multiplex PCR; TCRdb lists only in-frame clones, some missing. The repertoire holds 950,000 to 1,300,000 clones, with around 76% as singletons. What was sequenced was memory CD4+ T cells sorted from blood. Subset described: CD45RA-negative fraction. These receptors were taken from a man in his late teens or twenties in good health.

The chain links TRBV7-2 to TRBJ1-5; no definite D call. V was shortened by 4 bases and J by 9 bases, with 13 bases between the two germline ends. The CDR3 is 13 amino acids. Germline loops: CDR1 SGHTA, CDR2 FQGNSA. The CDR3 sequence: CASSSMERGPQHF. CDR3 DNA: TGTGCCAGCAGCTCAATGGAACGGGGGCCCCAGCATTTT. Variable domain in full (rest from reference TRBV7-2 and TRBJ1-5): GAGVSQSPSNKVTEKGKDVELRCDPISGHTALYWYRQSLGQGLEFLIYFQGNSAPDKSGLPSDRFSAERTGGSVSTLTIQRTQQEDSAVYLCASSSMERGPQHFGDGTRLSIL.

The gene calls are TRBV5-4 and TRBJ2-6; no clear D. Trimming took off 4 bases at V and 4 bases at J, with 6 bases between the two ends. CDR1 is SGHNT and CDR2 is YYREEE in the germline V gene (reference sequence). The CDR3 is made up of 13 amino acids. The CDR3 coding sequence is TGTGCCAGCAGCCCGCCCGGGGCCAACGTCCTGACTTTC. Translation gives CASSPPGANVLTF.

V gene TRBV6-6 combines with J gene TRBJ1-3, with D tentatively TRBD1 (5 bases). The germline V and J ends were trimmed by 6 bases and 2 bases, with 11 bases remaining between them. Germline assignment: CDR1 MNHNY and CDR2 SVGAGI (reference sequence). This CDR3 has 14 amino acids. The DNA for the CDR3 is TGTGCCAGCAGGGGGGGGAAGACTGGAAACACCATATATTTT. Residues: CASRGGKTGNTIYF.

DNA of the CDR3: TGTGCCAGCAGCTTGGTCGGGGTCCCCACAGATACGCAGTATTTT. This encodes CASSLVGVPTDTQYF. The chain is built from TRBV5-5 and TRBJ2-3; maybe TRBD2 (5 bases). The V gene lost 0 bases and the J gene lost 2 bases, with 10 bases spanning the gap. Looked up from germline, CDR1 is SGHKS and CDR2 is YYEKEE (reference sequence). The CDR3 contains 15 residues.

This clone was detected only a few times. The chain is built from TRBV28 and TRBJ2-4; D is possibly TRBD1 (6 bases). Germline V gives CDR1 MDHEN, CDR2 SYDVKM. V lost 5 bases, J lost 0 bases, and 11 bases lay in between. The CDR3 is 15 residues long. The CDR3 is CASSKPGVAKNIQYF. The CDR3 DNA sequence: TGTGCCAGCAGTAAGCCAGGGGTAGCCAAAAACATTCAGTACTTC.

CDR3 loop: CASSADSAKSNEKLFF. The CDR3 coding sequence is TGTGCCAGCAGCGCGGACAGTGCTAAGAGTAATGAAAAACTGTTTTTT. V is TRBV2 and J is TRBJ1-4; tentatively, D is TRBD1 (6 bases). This CDR3 region has 16 residues. Germline V CDR1 and CDR2: SNHLY, FYNNEI. V was pared by 6 bases and J by 4 bases, with 18 bases between.

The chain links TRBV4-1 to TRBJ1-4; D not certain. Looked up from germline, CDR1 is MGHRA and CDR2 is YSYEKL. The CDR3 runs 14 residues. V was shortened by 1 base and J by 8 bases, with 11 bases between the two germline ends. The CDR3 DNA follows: TGCGCCAGCAGCCAAGTGCAGCTTGTGGAAAAACTGTTTTTT. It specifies CASSQVQLVEKLFF.

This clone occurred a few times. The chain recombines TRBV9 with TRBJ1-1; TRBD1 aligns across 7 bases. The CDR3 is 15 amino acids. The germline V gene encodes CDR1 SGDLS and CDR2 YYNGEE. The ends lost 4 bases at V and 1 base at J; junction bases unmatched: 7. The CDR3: CASSLRQGANTEAFF. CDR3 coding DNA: TGTGCCAGCAGCCTTAGACAGGGAGCGAACACTGAAGCTTTCTTT.

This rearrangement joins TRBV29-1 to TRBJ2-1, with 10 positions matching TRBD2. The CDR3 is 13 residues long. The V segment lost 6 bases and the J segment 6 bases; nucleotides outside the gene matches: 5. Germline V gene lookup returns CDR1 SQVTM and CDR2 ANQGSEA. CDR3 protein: CSVASGSVNEQFF. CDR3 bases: TGCAGCGTGGCTAGCGGGAGTGTCAATGAGCAGTTCTTC.

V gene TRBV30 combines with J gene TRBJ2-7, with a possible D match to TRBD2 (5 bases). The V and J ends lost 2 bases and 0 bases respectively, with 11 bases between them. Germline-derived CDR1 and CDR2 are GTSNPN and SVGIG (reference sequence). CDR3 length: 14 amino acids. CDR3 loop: CAWSWRASSYEQYF. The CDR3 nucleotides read TGTGCCTGGAGTTGGCGGGCCTCCTCCTACGAGCAGTACTTC.

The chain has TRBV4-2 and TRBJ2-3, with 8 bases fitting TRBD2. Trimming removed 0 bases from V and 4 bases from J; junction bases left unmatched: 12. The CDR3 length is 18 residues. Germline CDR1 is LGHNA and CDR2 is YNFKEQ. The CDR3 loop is CASSQEPGGRIGPDTQYF. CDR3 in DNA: TGTGCCAGCAGCCAAGAACCTGGCGGGAGGATTGGGCCAGATACGCAGTATTTT.

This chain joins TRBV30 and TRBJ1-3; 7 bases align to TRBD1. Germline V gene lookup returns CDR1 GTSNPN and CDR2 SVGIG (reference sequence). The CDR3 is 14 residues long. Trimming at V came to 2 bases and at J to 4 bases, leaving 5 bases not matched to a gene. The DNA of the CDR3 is TGTGCCTGGAGTTGGCAGGGGGGAGGAAACACCATATATTTT. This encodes CAWSWQGGGNTIYF.

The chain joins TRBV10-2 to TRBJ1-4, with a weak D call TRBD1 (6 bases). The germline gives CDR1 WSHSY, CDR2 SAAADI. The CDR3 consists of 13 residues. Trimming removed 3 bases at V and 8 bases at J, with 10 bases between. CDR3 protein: CASSERGREKLFF. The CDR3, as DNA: TGCGCCAGCAGTGAAAGGGGGAGAGAAAAACTGTTTTTT.

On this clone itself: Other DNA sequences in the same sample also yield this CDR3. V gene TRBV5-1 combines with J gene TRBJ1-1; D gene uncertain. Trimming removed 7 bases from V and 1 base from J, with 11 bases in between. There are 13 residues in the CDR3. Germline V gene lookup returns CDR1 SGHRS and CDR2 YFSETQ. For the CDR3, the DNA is TGCGCCAGCTCCCGGGAGGGGAACACTGAAGCTTTCTTT. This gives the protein CASSREGNTEAFF.

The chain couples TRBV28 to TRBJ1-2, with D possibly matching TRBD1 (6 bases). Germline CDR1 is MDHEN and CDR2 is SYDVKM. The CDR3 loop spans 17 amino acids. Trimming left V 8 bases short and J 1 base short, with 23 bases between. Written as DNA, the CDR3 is TGTGCCAGCGGAAGGCCGATAACAGGGACTAATAACTATGGCTACACCTTC. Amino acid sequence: CASGRPITGTNNYGYTF.

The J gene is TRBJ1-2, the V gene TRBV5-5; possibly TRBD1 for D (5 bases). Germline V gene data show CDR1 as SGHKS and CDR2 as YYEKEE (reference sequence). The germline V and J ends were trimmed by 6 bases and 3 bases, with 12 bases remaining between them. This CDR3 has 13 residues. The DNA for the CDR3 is TGTGCCAGCAATAGACGGGGGTACTATGGCTACACCTTC. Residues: CASNRRGYYGYTF.

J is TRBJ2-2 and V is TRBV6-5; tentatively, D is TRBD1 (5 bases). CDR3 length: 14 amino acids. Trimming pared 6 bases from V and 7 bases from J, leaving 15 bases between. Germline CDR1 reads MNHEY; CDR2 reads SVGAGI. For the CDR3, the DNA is TGTGCCAGCAGACCCCAGGGCATGGGCGGGGAGCTGTTTTTT. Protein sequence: CASRPQGMGGELFF.

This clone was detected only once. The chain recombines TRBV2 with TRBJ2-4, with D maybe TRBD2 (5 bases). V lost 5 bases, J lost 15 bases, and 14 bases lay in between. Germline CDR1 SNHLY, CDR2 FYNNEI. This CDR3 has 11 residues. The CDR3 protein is CASSPRDPLYF. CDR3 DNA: TGTGCCAGCAGTCCCCGGGATCCACTGTACTTC.

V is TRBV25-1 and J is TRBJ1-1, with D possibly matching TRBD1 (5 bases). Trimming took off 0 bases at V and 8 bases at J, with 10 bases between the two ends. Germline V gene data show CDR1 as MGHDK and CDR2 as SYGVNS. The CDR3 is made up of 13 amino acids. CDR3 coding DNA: TGTGCCAGCAGTGAATATGGGGCGGGGGAAGCTTTCTTT. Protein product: CASSEYGAGEAFF. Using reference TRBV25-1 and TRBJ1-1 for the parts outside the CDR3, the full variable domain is EADIYQTPRYLVIGTGKKITLECSQTMGHDKMYWYQQDPGMELHLIHYSYGVNSTEKGDLSSESTVSRIRTEHFPLTLESARPSHTSQYLCASSEYGAGEAFFGQGTRLTVV.

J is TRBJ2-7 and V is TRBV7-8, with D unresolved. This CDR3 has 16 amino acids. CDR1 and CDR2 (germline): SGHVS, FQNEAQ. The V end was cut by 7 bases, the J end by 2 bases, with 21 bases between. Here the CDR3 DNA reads TGTGCCAGCAAGCTTGGCCAGGCGGAAAAACCCTACGAGCAGTACTTC. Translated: CASKLGQAEKPYEQYF.

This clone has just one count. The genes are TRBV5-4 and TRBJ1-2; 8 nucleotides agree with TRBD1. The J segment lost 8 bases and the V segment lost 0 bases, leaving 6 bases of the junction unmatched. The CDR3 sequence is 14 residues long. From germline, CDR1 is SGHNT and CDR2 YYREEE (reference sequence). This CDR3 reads CASSLGQGAGGYTF. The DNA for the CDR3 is TGTGCCAGCAGCTTGGGCCAGGGGGCCGGCGGCTACACCTTC.